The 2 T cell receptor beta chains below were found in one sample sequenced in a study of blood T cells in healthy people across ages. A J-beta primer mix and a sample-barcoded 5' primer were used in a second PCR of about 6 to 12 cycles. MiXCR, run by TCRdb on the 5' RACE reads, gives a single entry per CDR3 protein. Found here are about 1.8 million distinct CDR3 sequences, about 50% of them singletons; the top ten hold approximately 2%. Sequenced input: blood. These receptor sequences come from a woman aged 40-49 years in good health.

This CDR3 is CASSLASNSGGSDTQYF. In nucleotides, the CDR3 is TGCGCCAGCAGCTTGGCCAGTAATAGCGGGGGGTCAGATACGCAGTATTTT. This chain joins TRBV5-1 and TRBJ2-3, with 10 bases fitting TRBD2. V lost 0 bases and J lost 4; bases outside the gene matches: 8. Germline V gene data show CDR1 as SGHRS and CDR2 as YFSETQ. This CDR3 comprises 17 residues. The whole variable domain, filled in from reference TRBV5-1 and TRBJ2-3, reads KAGVTQTPRYLIKTRGQQVTLSCSPISGHRSVSWYQQTPGQGLQFLFEYFSETQRNKGNFPGRFSGRQFSNSRSEMNVSTLELGDSALYLCASSLASNSGGSDTQYFGPGTRLTVL.

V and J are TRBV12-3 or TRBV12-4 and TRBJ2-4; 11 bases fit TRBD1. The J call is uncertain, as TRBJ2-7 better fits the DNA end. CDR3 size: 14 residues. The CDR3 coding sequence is TGTGCCAGCAGGGGGGACAGGGGGTTTTACGAGCAGTACTTC. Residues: CASRGDRGFYEQYF.